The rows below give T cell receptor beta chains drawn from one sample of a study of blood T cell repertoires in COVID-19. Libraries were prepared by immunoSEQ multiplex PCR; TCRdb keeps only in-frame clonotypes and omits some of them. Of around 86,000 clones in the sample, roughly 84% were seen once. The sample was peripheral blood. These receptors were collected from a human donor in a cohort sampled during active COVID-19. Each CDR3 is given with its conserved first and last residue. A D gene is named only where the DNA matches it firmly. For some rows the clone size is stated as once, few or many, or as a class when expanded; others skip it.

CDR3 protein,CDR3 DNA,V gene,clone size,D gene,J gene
CASSLSGGSTDTQYF,TGTGCCAGCAGCCTTAGCGGGGGAAGCACAGATACGCAGTATTTT,TRBV7-2,.,TRBD2,TRBJ2-3
CASSPAGTDYEQYF,TGCGCCAGCAGCCCGGCCGGGACAGACTACGAGCAGTACTTC,TRBV4-3,.,TRBD1,TRBJ2-7
CASSIGTGDEKLFF,TGTGCCAGTAGTATCGGGACAGGGGATGAAAAACTGTTTTTT,TRBV19,.,TRBD1,TRBJ1-4
CASSSEGSIYNEQFF,TGTGCCAGCAGCTCGGAGGGGTCCATCTACAATGAGCAGTTCTTC,TRBV9,.,.,TRBJ2-1
CASSWGLNTEAFF,TGTGCCAGCAGCTGGGGGCTTAACACTGAAGCTTTCTTT,TRBV5-5,few,.,TRBJ1-1
CASSWNRGVREQFF,TGTGCCAGCAGTTGGAACAGGGGCGTCCGCGAGCAGTTCTTC,TRBV6-5,.,TRBD1,TRBJ2-1
CASILASRGCYMTGELFF,TGCGCCAGCATACTGGCTAGTAGGGGTTGCTATATGACCGGGGAGCTGTTTTTT,TRBV10-1,.,.,TRBJ2-2
CASSLGRRGTYEQYF,TGTGCCAGCAGCCTAGGGCGGAGGGGCACCTACGAGCAGTACTTC,TRBV4-2,.,.,TRBJ2-7
CASSPGGHLKNIQYF,TGTGCCAGCAGCCCAGGGGGACACCTCAAAAACATTCAGTACTTC,TRBV27,.,TRBD1,TRBJ2-4
CASSPPAGVRLYEQYF,TGTGCCAGCAGTCCCCCCGCGGGAGTAAGGTTGTACGAGCAGTACTTC,TRBV28,.,TRBD2,TRBJ2-7
CASSREGGGQETQYF,TGTGCCAGCAGCCGGGAGGGGGGCGGCCAAGAGACCCAGTACTTC,TRBV3-1/TRBV3-2,.,.,TRBJ2-5
CASSLPGTGNTIYF,TGTGCCAGCAGCTTGCCAGGGACTGGAAACACCATATATTTT,TRBV7-3,.,.,TRBJ1-3
CASSLSDSNQPQHF,TGTGCCAGCTCTTTAAGCGATAGCAATCAGCCCCAGCATTTT,TRBV2,.,.,TRBJ1-5
CASSPDSGVLGMNEQFF,TGTGCCAGCAGTCCCGATAGCGGGGTTTTAGGTATGAATGAGCAGTTCTTC,TRBV5-4,.,TRBD2,TRBJ2-1
CAWSPPPGSYGYTF,TGTGCCTGGAGTCCCCCCCCGGGAAGCTATGGCTACACCTTC,TRBV30,.,.,TRBJ1-2
CASNPQGADTEAFF,TGTGCCAGCAACCCACAGGGGGCCGACACTGAAGCTTTCTTT,TRBV27,.,TRBD1,TRBJ1-1
CASSAWTAGGTGELFF,TGCGCCAGCAGCGCCTGGACGGCCGGAGGCACCGGGGAGCTGTTTTTT,TRBV5-1,.,.,TRBJ2-2
CASSRLAGGSSYEQYF,TGTGCCAGCAGCCGACTAGCGGGAGGGAGCTCCTACGAGCAGTACTTC,TRBV7-8,.,TRBD2,TRBJ2-7
CASSYSGQGYNTEAFF,TGTGCCAGCAGTTACTCGGGACAGGGGTACAACACTGAAGCTTTCTTT,TRBV6-2/TRBV6-3,.,TRBD1,TRBJ1-1
CASRTSGAANTGELFF,TGTGCCAGCCGGACTAGCGGGGCCGCGAACACCGGGGAGCTGTTTTTT,TRBV2,.,TRBD2,TRBJ2-2
CASVGAGANVLTF,TGTGCCAGCGTGGGGGCCGGGGCCAACGTCCTGACTTTC,TRBV12-3/TRBV12-4,once,.,TRBJ2-6
CATALGAPEGEQYF,TGTGCCACCGCCCTGGGGGCCCCTGAGGGCGAGCAGTACTTC,TRBV6-5,.,.,TRBJ2-7
CASSAGHSGANVLTF,TGTGCCAGCAGCGCGGGGCACTCTGGGGCCAACGTCCTGACTTTC,TRBV7-3,once,.,TRBJ2-6
CASSVMSGGTEAFF,TGTGCCAGCAGCGTCATGAGCGGCGGGACTGAAGCTTTCTTT,TRBV9,.,.,TRBJ1-1
CASSEGGGIGYTF,TGTGCCAGCAGCGAAGGGGGCGGAATCGGCTACACCTTC,TRBV9,.,TRBD1,TRBJ1-2
CASSPGASGTYEQYF,TGTGCCAGCTCACCGGGTGCTAGCGGAACCTACGAGCAGTACTTC,TRBV18,.,TRBD2,TRBJ2-7
CASSYGGGQGAWGQFF,TGTGCCAGCAGTTACGGCGGAGGACAGGGGGCGTGGGGGCAGTTCTTC,TRBV6-5,.,TRBD1,TRBJ2-1
CASSTGGSYPTEAFF,TGTGCCAGTAGTACTGGGGGCAGCTATCCCACTGAAGCTTTCTTT,TRBV19,.,.,TRBJ1-1
CSASKGGNYGYTF,TGCAGTGCTAGTAAAGGGGGCAACTATGGCTACACCTTC,TRBV20-1,.,TRBD1,TRBJ1-2
CASSLAGGGNTGELFF,TGTGCCAGCAGCTTAGCCGGGGGAGGGAACACCGGGGAGCTGTTTTTT,TRBV11-2,.,.,TRBJ2-2
CASSYSGGSEQYF,TGTGCCAGCAGTTACTCCGGCGGTAGCGAGCAGTACTTC,TRBV6-5,.,.,TRBJ2-7
CATSDGGGYTQYF,TGTGCCACCAGTGATGGGGGGGGATATACGCAGTATTTT,TRBV24-1,few,TRBD2,TRBJ2-3
CASSQEPRNNEQFF,TGTGCCAGCAGCCAAGAACCCAGAAACAATGAGCAGTTCTTC,TRBV4-2,.,.,TRBJ2-1
CASSLTLLNTGELFF,TGTGCCAGCAGCTTAACACTACTGAACACCGGGGAGCTGTTTTTT,TRBV7-2,.,.,TRBJ2-2
CASSPRQGGAGAFF,TGTGCCAGCAGCCCACGACAGGGTGGGGCGGGAGCTTTCTTT,TRBV9,.,TRBD1,TRBJ1-1
CASSSRDRGDEAFF,TGTGCCAGCAGCTCCAGGGACAGGGGCGATGAAGCTTTCTTT,TRBV5-4,.,TRBD1,TRBJ1-1
CASSRGTGGTNQPQHF,TGCGCCAGCAGCCGCGGGACAGGGGGAACCAATCAGCCCCAGCATTTT,TRBV4-1,.,TRBD1,TRBJ1-5